This TCR beta chain was profiled in a study of blood T cell repertoires in COVID-19. Background on the study: The samples span acute and convalescent COVID-19 from the United States, Italy and Spain. From T cells, B-cell-depleted T cells, or PBMCs came the material, which was cDNA or gDNA.

Original handling: How many nucleated cells were present was estimated from reference gene primer amplification. Generated by immunoSEQ multiplex PCR, the TCRdb table keeps only in-frame clones and is missing some. V, J and clone size are taken as reported in that table, and D and trimming were inferred from the DNA itself. The table includes roughly 500,000 clones, 75% to 90% detected once. This clone showed up just a few times. CDR3 length equals 14 residues. Germline V gene sequence: CDR1 SNHLY, CDR2 FYNNEI. V lost 8 bases and J lost 0; bases outside the gene matches: 4. Sequencing was carried out using peripheral blood. The chain combines TRBV2 with TRBJ1-5, with 7 bases lining up with TRBD1. The receptor's source is a human donor in a cohort sampled during active COVID-19. This chain's CDR3 is CASEWDSSNQPQHF. DNA of the CDR3: TGTGCCAGCGAATGGGACAGTAGCAATCAGCCCCAGCATTTT.